This T cell receptor (beta chain) was profiled in a study of molecular identifiers for immune sequencing clone quantification. TCRdb itself ran the PCR reads through MiXCR, one entry per CDR3 protein. The repertoire consists of over 600,000 distinct CDR3 sequences, with 15% to 20% occurring once and the leading ten covering around 0.9%. This clonotype showed up many times. This CDR3 contains 14 residues. Germline V lookup: CDR1 SGHRS, CDR2 YFSETQ. V gave up 2 bases and J gave up 6 bases, with 13 bases separating them. Sorting isolated naive CD8 T cells as CD8+CD4-CCR7+CD45RA+ events. The receptor comes from a human donor in good health. Some libraries in this study had Jurkat cell RNA spiked in. The V gene is TRBV5-1, the J gene TRBJ2-3, with a possible D match to TRBD2 (5 bases). Sequenced input: naive CD8+ T cells from blood, with Jurkat cell RNA spiked in. Indicated subset: FACS-sorted CD8+CD4-CCR7+CD45RA+ naive T cells. The CDR3 sequence: CASSFISIADTQYF. For the CDR3, the DNA is TGCGCCAGCAGCTTTATATCAATAGCGGATACGCAGTATTTT.